The 32 T cell receptor gamma chains listed next were all sequenced from one sample in a study of intestinal T cells in coeliac disease. For each case, the template was genomic DNA from ten roughly 4.6-µm formalin-fixed paraffin-embedded scrolls. TRG repertoires were amplified with LymphoTrack primers from approximately 190 ng of biopsy DNA. TCRdb applied CATT to the multiplex PCR reads for clone calling. Of about 670 gamma-chain clones listed, about 49% were seen once; the top ten hold about 16%. Material for sequencing was a duodenal biopsy. The receptors shown here come from a human donor with celiac disease.

As concerns this clone: The junction differs from germline at one of its ends, possibly a read error. This rearrangement joins TRGV3 to TRGJ1 or TRGJ2. CDR3 length equals 11 residues. Germline assignment: CDR1 VTNTFY and CDR2 YDVSTARD (reference sequence). CDR3 protein: CATWDGPKKLF. CDR3 sequence (DNA): TGTGCCACCTGGGACGGGCCTAAGAAGCTCTTT.

The rearrangement links TRGV4 to TRGJP1. CDR1 is EGSTGY and CDR2 is YDSYTSSV in the germline V gene. V was clipped by 2 bases and J by 6 bases; unmatched bases: 6. The CDR3 consists of 14 residues. As DNA, the CDR3 is TGTGCCACCTGGGATGTAGTCCCTGGTTGGTTCAAGATATTT. This translates into CATWDVVPGWFKIF.

The rearrangement links TRGV10 to TRGJP1. TRGV10 falls under the ORF class, with uncertain function. The ends lost 8 bases at V and 5 bases at J; junction bases unmatched: 12. This CDR3 contains 15 residues. CDR3 sequence reads: CAAWDSVLTGWFKIF. Written as DNA, the CDR3 is TGTGCTGCGTGGGATTCGGTCCTGACTGGTTGGTTCAAGATATTT.

This sequence joins TRGV10 and TRGJ1 or TRGJ2. TRGV10 is labeled an ORF, and its function is uncertain. This CDR3 has 14 residues. Unmatched junction bases numbered 10, after V lost 8 bases and J lost 2 bases. The CDR3 DNA sequence: TGTGCTGCGTGGGGAGATAACGATTATTATAAGAAACTCTTT. Protein: CAAWGDNDYYKKLF.

V gene TRGV10 combines with J gene TRGJ1 or TRGJ2. Being an ORF, TRGV10 has a function that is uncertain. The CDR3 consists of 12 residues. V was clipped by 8 bases and J by 5 bases; unmatched bases: 7. CDR3 coding DNA: TGTGCTGCGTGGATTTCAAATTATAAGAAACTCTTT. Protein product: CAAWISNYKKLF.

J is TRGJ1 or TRGJ2 and V is TRGV9. CDR3 length: 11 amino acids. The germline CDR1 and CDR2 sequences are GITISATS and ISYDGTV (reference sequence). CDR3 coding DNA: TGTGCTTGTGGAGGTGAGTATAAGAAACTCTTT. Protein product: CACGGEYKKLF.

V is TRGV2 and J is TRGJ1 or TRGJ2. CDR1 EGSNGY and CDR2 YDSYNSKV come from the germline V gene. The junction had 11 bases not matched to a gene; V was cut back by 5 bases and J by 10 bases. The CDR3 has 12 amino acids. The DNA of the CDR3 is TGTGCCACCTGGGGACGGGACGTAAAGAAACTCTTT. Translated: CATWGRDVKKLF.

This clone was counted only a few times. The chain recombines TRGV2 with TRGJ1 or TRGJ2. CDR3 size: 12 residues. Trimming at V came to 8 bases and at J to 2 bases, leaving 6 bases not matched to a gene. Looked up from germline, CDR1 is EGSNGY and CDR2 is YDSYNSKV. The CDR3 is CATLGHYYKKLF. DNA of the CDR3: TGTGCCACCTTGGGTCATTATTATAAGAAACTCTTT.

This clone was counted a few times. The chain has TRGV8 and TRGJ1 or TRGJ2. CDR1 and CDR2 (germline): VENAVY, YDSYNSRV. This CDR3 is 12 amino acids long. CDR3: CAPGIRNYKKLF. CDR3 in DNA: TGTGCACCTGGGATCCGGAATTATAAGAAACTCTTT.

As for this clone: A much larger clone lies a single base off, so this may be a read error. The same CDR3 also results from other DNA sequences found in this sample. The V call is TRGV11, the J call TRGJ1 or TRGJ2. TRGV11 is treated as an ORF (open reading frame) with a function not yet certain. CDR3 length equals 13 residues. CDR3 DNA: TGCGCCTGCTGGATTAGGGTTTATTATAAGAAACTCTTT. It specifies CACWIRVYYKKLF.

The CDR3 DNA reads TGTGCTGCGTGGGGATATTATCGTATGGCCACTGGTTGGTTCAAGATATTT. As protein: CAAWGYYRMATGWFKIF. The chain is built from TRGV10 and TRGJP1. TRGV10 is an ORF; its function is uncertain. CDR3 length: 17 residues. The V segment lost 8 bases and the J segment 3 bases; nucleotides outside the gene matches: 16.

The chain uses TRGV8 and TRGJ1 or TRGJ2. The CDR3 sequence is 12 residues long. Germline V CDR1 and CDR2: VENAVY, YDSYNSRV. This CDR3 is CAPGIKSYKKLF. The CDR3 DNA sequence: TGTGCACCTGGGATAAAAAGTTATAAGAAACTCTTT.

The chain couples TRGV2 to TRGJP1. The germline V gene encodes CDR1 EGSNGY and CDR2 YDSYNSKV. This CDR3 has 12 amino acids. J was trimmed by 9 bases and V by 10 bases; bases with no gene match: 11. CDR3 in amino acids: CATGTRCWFKIF. The CDR3 region has the DNA TGTGCCACTGGGACGCGCTGTTGGTTCAAGATATTT.

This clone qualifies as large. This sequence joins TRGV3 and TRGJ1 or TRGJ2. From germline, CDR1 is VTNTFY and CDR2 YDVSTARD (reference sequence). Trimming at V came to 0 bases and at J to 10 bases, leaving 6 bases not matched to a gene. CDR3 size: 12 residues. DNA for the CDR3: TGTGCCACCTGGGACAGGCCAGGCAAGAAACTCTTT. This gives the protein CATWDRPGKKLF.

By share, this clone counts as large (0.1 to 1%). V is TRGV3 and J is TRGJ1 or TRGJ2. The trim removed 0 bases at V and 12 bases at J, leaving 5 bases unmatched. CDR3 size: 11 residues. Germline CDR1 reads VTNTFY; CDR2 reads YDVSTARD (reference sequence). CDR3: CATWDRQRKLF. The CDR3 coding sequence is TGTGCCACCTGGGACAGGCAGAGGAAACTCTTT.

The chain is built from TRGV2 and TRGJP2. CDR3 length: 22 amino acids. V was clipped by 0 bases and J by 15 bases; unmatched bases: 37. Per the germline V gene, CDR1 is EGSNGY and CDR2 is YDSYNSKV. Here the CDR3 DNA reads TGTGCCACCTGGGACGGGCCGCTCTTAACTCGGGGAGAGAAGGTCGGCATTGGAGTCAAGACGTTT. This translates into CATWDGPLLTRGEKVGIGVKTF.

The V and J genes are TRGV2 and TRGJP2. Trimming at V came to 0 bases and at J to 9 bases, leaving 28 bases not matched to a gene. The length of the CDR3 is 21 residues. Germline CDR1 EGSNGY, CDR2 YDSYNSKV. CDR3 protein: CATWDGPLNRGEEGRHWIKTF. The CDR3 DNA reads as TGTGCCACCTGGGACGGGCCGCTTAATCGGGGAGAGGAAGGTCGGCATTGGATCAAGACGTTT.

J is TRGJ1 or TRGJ2 and V is TRGV2. Unmatched junction bases numbered 17, after V lost 9 bases and J lost 6 bases. The germline V gene has CDR1 EGSNGY and CDR2 YDSYNSKV. The CDR3 has 14 residues. As DNA, the CDR3 is TGTGCCACCGGGACGGGAGTGGGTAGTTATAAGAAACTCTTT. This encodes CATGTGVGSYKKLF.

This clone counts as large. This chain links TRGV2 with TRGJ1 or TRGJ2. The CDR3 covers 12 residues. Germline V gives CDR1 EGSNGY, CDR2 YDSYNSKV. V was clipped by 1 base and J by 8 bases; unmatched bases: 5. The CDR3 spells CATWDGIHKKLF. CDR3 bases: TGTGCCACCTGGGACGGAATTCATAAGAAACTCTTT.

This clone rates as hyperexpanded (1% or more). The chain carries TRGV10 and TRGJP1. TRGV10 qualifies as an ORF whose function is uncertain. J lost 8 bases, V lost 8 bases, and 6 bases had no gene match. This CDR3 is 12 amino acids long. The CDR3 DNA follows: TGTGCTGCGTGGGATTTGGGTTGGTTCAAGATATTT. As protein: CAAWDLGWFKIF.

This clone occurred a few times. This chain joins TRGV8 and TRGJP2. The trim removed 6 bases at V and 1 base at J, leaving 8 bases unmatched. CDR3 size: 15 residues. Germline V gene sequence: CDR1 VENAVY, CDR2 YDSYNSRV. The CDR3 sequence: CATWSLLSSDWIKTF. CDR3 in DNA: TGTGCCACCTGGTCCCTTCTTAGTAGTGATTGGATCAAGACGTTT.

To note about this clone: The amino acid sequence in TCRdb belongs to a much larger clone and departs from this DNA's translation at residue 5, likely a sequencing read error; the sequence shown is translated from the DNA. The chain employs TRGV10 and TRGJ1 or TRGJ2. TRGV10 has ORF status, its function being uncertain. The CDR3 loop spans 11 amino acids. The J segment lost 3 bases and the V segment lost 8 bases, leaving 2 bases of the junction unmatched. CDR3 nucleotide sequence: TGTGCTGCGTGGGTTTATTATAAGAAACTCTTT. It is translated as CAAWVYYKKLF.

By its share, this clone is large. J is TRGJ1 or TRGJ2 and V is TRGV8. The CDR3 totals 11 residues. Germline CDR1 reads VENAVY; CDR2 reads YDSYNSRV. Trimming took 3 bases from V and 10 from J; bases not matched to a gene: 6. CDR3 sequence reads: CATWDFKKKLF. The CDR3 DNA reads as TGTGCCACCTGGGATTTTAAAAAGAAACTCTTT.

This clone has a single count. The chain has TRGV9 and TRGJ1 or TRGJ2. Trimming removed 3 bases from V and 12 bases from J; junction bases left unmatched: 11. Per the germline V gene, CDR1 is GITISATS and CDR2 is ISYDGTV (reference sequence). The CDR3 spans 12 residues. CDR3 in DNA: TGTGCCTTGTGGGAGCTGGAAGGAGGGAAACTCTTT. This translates into CALWELEGGKLF.

The chain has TRGV9 and TRGJ1 or TRGJ2. The CDR3 sequence is 14 residues long. Losses at the gene ends were 5 bases for V and 6 bases for J; bases not matched to a gene: 13. The V gene's germline CDR1 is GITISATS and CDR2 ISYDGTV (reference sequence). CDR3 in amino acids: CALWGGEIIYKKLF. CDR3 nucleotides: TGTGCCTTGTGGGGGGGGGAAATTATTTATAAGAAACTCTTT.

The chain couples TRGV2 to TRGJ1 or TRGJ2. The V and J ends lost 11 bases and 1 base, in that order; junction bases with no gene match: 11. The CDR3 is 13 residues long. CDR1 EGSNGY and CDR2 YDSYNSKV come from the germline V gene. The CDR3 sequence is CANLGPNYYKKLF. The CDR3 region has the DNA TGTGCCAACCTGGGTCCCAATTATTATAAGAAACTCTTT.

As for this clone: The protein given by TCRdb reflects a much larger clone and differs at residue 4 from this DNA's translation, likely from a read error; the protein shown is the DNA's translation. The chain joins TRGV2 to TRGJ1 or TRGJ2. Germline values: CDR1 EGSNGY, CDR2 YDSYNSKV. The CDR3 contains 13 residues. The CDR3 nucleotides read TGTGCCACCCGGGACGCGAATTATTATAAGAAACTCTTT. It specifies CATRDANYYKKLF.

This clone is large. The chain combines TRGV8 with TRGJ1 or TRGJ2. The CDR3 extends over 11 amino acids. Germline-derived CDR1 and CDR2 are VENAVY and YDSYNSRV. V was clipped by 2 bases and J by 9 bases; unmatched bases: 4. The CDR3 bases are TGTGCCACCTGGGATACCACTAAGAAACTCTTT. Its translation is CATWDTTKKLF.

This clone is labeled large. A junction end diverges from the germline sequence, so it may reflect a read error. The CDR3 coding sequence is TGTGCCTTGTGGGAGGTGCATTACAAGAAACTCTTT. Translated: CALWEVHYKKLF. The chain carries TRGV9 and TRGJ1 or TRGJ2. Germline assignment: CDR1 GITISATS and CDR2 ISYDGTV (reference sequence). The CDR3 contains 12 residues.

The chain combines TRGV2 with TRGJP2. V shed 3 bases, J shed 7 bases, and the junction held 20 bases outside the gene matches. Germline V gene sequence: CDR1 EGSNGY, CDR2 YDSYNSKV. The CDR3 is 18 amino acids. Here the CDR3 reads CATWDWGNFIVADWIKTF. CDR3 DNA sequence: TGTGCCACCTGGGACTGGGGAAATTTTATAGTAGCTGATTGGATCAAGACGTTT.

The chain is built from TRGV3 and TRGJ1 or TRGJ2. Germline lookup yields CDR1 VTNTFY and CDR2 YDVSTARD (reference sequence). The CDR3 is 12 residues long. Trimming at V came to 3 bases and at J to 8 bases, leaving 7 bases not matched to a gene. CDR3 region: CATWDRWHKKLF. For the CDR3, the DNA is TGTGCCACCTGGGACCGTTGGCATAAGAAACTCTTT.

This clone has just a few counts. This may arise from a read error, as a much more abundant clone is one base away. The same CDR3 is also encoded by other DNA sequences in this sample. V usage is TRGV9 and J usage is TRGJ1 or TRGJ2. Germline CDR1 GITISATS, CDR2 ISYDGTV (reference sequence). There are 17 residues in the CDR3. CDR3 region: CALWEAPDPMNYYKKLF. The CDR3 bases are TGCGCCTTGTGGGAGGCGCCCGACCCCATGAATTATTATAAGAAACTCTTT.